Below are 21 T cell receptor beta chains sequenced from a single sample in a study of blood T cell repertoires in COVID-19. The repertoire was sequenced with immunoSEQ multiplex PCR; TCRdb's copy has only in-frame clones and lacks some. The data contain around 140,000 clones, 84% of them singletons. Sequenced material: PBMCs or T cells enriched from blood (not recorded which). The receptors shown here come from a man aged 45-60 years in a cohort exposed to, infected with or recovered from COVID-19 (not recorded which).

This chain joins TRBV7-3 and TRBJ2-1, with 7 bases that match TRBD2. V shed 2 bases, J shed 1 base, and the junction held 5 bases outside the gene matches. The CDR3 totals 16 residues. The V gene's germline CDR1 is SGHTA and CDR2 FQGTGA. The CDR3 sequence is CASSLRGVESYNEQFF. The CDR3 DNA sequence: TGTGCCAGCAGCTTACGGGGGGTTGAATCCTACAATGAGCAGTTCTTC.

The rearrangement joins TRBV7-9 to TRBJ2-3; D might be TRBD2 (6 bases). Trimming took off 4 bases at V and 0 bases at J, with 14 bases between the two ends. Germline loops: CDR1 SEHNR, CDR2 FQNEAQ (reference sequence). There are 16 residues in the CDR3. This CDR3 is CASSYDPLASTDTQYF. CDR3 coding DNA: TGTGCCAGCAGCTATGATCCACTAGCAAGCACAGATACGCAGTATTTT.

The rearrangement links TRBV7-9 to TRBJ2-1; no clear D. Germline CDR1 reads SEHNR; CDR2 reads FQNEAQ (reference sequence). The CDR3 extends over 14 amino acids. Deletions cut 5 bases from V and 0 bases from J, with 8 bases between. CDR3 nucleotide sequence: TGTGCCAGCAGCCCCAGTACCTCCTACAATGAGCAGTTCTTC. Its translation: CASSPSTSYNEQFF.

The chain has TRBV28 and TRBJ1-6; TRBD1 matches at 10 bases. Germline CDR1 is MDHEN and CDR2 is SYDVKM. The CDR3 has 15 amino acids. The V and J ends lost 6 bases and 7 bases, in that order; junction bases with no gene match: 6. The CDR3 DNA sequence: TGTGCCAGCAGATCTCCGGGACAGGGGAATTCACCCCTCCACTTT. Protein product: CASRSPGQGNSPLHF.

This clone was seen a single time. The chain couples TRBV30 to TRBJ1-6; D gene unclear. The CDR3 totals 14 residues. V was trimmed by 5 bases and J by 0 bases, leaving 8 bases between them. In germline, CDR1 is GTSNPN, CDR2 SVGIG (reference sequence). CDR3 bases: TGTGCCTGGGCACTGAGCTCCTATAATTCACCCCTCCACTTT. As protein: CAWALSSYNSPLHF. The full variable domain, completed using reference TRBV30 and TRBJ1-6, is SQTIHQWPATLVQPVGSPLSLECTVEGTSNPNLYWYRQAAGRGLQLLFYSVGIGQISSEVPQNLSASRPQDRQFILSSKKLLLSDSGFYLCAWALSSYNSPLHFGNGTRLTVT.

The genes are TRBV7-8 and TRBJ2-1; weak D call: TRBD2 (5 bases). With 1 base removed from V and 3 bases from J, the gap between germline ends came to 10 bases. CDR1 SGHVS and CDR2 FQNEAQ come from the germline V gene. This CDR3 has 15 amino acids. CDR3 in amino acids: CASSLGRGHYNEQFF. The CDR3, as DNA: TGTGCCAGCAGCTTAGGACGAGGGCACTACAATGAGCAGTTCTTC.

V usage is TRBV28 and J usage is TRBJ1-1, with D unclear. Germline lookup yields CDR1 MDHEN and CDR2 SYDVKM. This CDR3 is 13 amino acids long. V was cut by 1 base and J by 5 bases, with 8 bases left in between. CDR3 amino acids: CASSLYTLTEAFF. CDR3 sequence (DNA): TGTGCCAGCAGTTTATATACATTAACTGAAGCTTTCTTT.

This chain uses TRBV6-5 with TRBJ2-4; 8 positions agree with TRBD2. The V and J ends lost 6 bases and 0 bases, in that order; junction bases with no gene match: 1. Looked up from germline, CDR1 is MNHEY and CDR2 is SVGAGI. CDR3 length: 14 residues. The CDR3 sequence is CASRLAGAKNIQYF. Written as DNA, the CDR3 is TGTGCCAGCAGGCTAGCGGGAGCCAAAAACATTCAGTACTTC.

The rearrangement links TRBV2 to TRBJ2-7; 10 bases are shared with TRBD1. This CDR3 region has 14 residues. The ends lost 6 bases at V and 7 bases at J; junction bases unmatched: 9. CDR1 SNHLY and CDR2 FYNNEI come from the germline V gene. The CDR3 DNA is TGTGCCAGCAGGGGGGGACAGGGGACGGGTGAGCAGTACTTC. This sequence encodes CASRGGQGTGEQYF.

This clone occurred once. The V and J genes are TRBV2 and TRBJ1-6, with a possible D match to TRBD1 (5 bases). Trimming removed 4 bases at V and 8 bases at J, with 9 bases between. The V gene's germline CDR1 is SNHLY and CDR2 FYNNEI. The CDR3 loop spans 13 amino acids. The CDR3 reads CASSAGGYSPLHF. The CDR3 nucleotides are TGTGCCAGCAGTGCTGGGGGGTATTCACCCCTCCACTTT.

The CDR3 nucleotides are TGTGCCAGCTCACGTAGAAACTCTGAAGCTTTCTTT. Residues: CASSRRNSEAFF. The rearrangement uses TRBV18 and TRBJ1-1; no definite D call. CDR1 is KGHSH and CDR2 is LQKENI in the germline V gene. The CDR3 consists of 12 residues. V lost 4 bases to trimming and J lost 6 bases, with 9 bases between them.

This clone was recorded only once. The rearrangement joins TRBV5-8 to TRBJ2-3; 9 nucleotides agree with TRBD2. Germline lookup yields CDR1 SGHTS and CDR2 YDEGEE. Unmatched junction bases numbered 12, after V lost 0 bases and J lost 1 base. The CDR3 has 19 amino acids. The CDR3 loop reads CASSLVYLAGFSGTDTQYF. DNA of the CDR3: TGTGCCAGCAGCTTGGTATATCTAGCGGGATTCTCGGGCACAGATACGCAGTATTTT.

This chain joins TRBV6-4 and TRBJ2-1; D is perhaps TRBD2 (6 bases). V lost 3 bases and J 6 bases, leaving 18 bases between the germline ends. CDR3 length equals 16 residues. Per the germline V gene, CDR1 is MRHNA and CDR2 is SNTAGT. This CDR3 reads CASSERAGMVSNEQFF. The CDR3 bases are TGTGCCAGCAGTGAGAGGGCGGGGATGGTAAGCAATGAGCAGTTCTTC.

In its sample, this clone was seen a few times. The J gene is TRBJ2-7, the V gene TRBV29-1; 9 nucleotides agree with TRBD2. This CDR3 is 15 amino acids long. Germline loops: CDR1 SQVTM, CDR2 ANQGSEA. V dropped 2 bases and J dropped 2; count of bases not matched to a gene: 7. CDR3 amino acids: CSVEITAGGPYEQYF. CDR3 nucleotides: TGCAGCGTTGAAATCACAGCGGGGGGCCCCTACGAGCAGTACTTC.

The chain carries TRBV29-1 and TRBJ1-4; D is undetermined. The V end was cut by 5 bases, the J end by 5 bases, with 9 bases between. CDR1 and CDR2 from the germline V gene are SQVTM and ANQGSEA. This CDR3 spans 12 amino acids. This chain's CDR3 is CSVLQFNEKLFF. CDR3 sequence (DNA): TGCAGCGTTCTCCAGTTCAATGAAAAACTGTTTTTT.

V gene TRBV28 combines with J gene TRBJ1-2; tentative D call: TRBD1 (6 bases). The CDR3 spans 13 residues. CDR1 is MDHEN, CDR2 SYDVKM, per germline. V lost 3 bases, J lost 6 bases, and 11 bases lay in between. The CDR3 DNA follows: TGTGCCAGCAGTTTCGCAGGGGCCGATGGCTACACCTTC. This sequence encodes CASSFAGADGYTF.

Here the CDR3 DNA reads TGTGCCAGTAGTATTGATGAGAGCTCCTACAATGAGCAGTTCTTC. It yields the protein CASSIDESSYNEQFF. This chain links TRBV19 with TRBJ2-1; D remains ambiguous. Germline values: CDR1 LNHDA, CDR2 SQIVND (reference sequence). CDR3 length: 15 residues. V was pared by 3 bases and J by 0 bases, with 9 bases between.

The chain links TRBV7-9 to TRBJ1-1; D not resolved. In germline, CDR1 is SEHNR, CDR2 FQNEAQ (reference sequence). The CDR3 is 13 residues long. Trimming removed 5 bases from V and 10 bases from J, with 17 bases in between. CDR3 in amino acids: CASSLEAALRAFF. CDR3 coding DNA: TGTGCCAGCAGCCTAGAGGCGGCCCTTAGAGCTTTCTTT.

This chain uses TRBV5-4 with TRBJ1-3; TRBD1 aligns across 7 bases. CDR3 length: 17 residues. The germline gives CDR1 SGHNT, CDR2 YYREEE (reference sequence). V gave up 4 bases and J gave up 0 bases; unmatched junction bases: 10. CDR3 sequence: CASSPAGGQYSGNTIYF. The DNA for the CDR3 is TGTGCCAGCAGCCCGGCCGGGGGACAGTACTCTGGAAACACCATATATTTT.

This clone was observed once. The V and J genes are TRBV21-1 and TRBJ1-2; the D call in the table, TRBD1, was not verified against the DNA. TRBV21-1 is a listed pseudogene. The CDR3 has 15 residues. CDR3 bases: TGTGCCAGCAGCAAAACGACAGGGGGCAGCTATGGCTACACCTTC. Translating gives CASSKTTGGSYGYTF.

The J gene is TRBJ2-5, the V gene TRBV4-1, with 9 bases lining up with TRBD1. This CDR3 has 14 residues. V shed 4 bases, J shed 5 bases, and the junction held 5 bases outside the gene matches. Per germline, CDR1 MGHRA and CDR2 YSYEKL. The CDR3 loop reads CASSLDRGDETQYF. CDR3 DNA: TGCGCCAGCAGCCTGGACAGGGGCGATGAGACCCAGTACTTC.